Below, 8 T cell receptor beta chains from the same sample are listed, as sequenced in a study of blood T cell repertoires in COVID-19. Clones were sequenced by immunoSEQ multiplex PCR, and TCRdb holds only the in-frame ones, with some missing. The table lists about 77,000 clones, approximately 80% of them singletons. Source material: peripheral blood. The source of these receptors is a woman in her 70s with acute or convalescent COVID-19.

The rearrangement joins TRBV3-1 (or the pseudogene TRBV3-2) to TRBJ1-2; D perhaps matches TRBD1 (6 bases). Germline CDR1 LGHDT, CDR2 YNNKEL (reference sequence). Between the trimmed V and J ends, which lost 0 bases and 5 bases, there was a span of 13 bases. The CDR3 sequence is 15 residues long. CDR3 DNA: TGTGCCAGCAGCCAAGAGGGGGCCCTTTTTTATGGCTACACCTTC. Residues: CASSQEGALFYGYTF.

The count of this clone is one. The chain has TRBV4-3 and TRBJ1-4, with 9 bases lining up with TRBD1. The length of the CDR3 is 14 residues. Germline V lookup: CDR1 LGHNA, CDR2 YSLEER. Trimming cost V 4 bases and J 6 bases; bases outside gene matches: 3. CDR3 loop: CASSLGTGYEKLFF. The CDR3 DNA sequence: TGCGCCAGCAGCCTTGGGACAGGGTATGAAAAACTGTTTTTT.

The rearrangement links TRBV13 to TRBJ2-7; TRBD1 is a possible D gene (6 bases). Trimming shortened V by 4 bases and J by 4 bases, and 20 bases separated the two germline ends. CDR3 length: 16 amino acids. The germline CDR1 and CDR2 sequences are PRHDT and FYEKMQ (reference sequence). Written as DNA, the CDR3 is TGTGCCAGCAGCTCCTCCCAGGGGATAATGGCATACGAGCAGTACTTC. Its protein product is CASSSSQGIMAYEQYF. Based on the CDR3 plus reference TRBV13 and TRBJ2-7, the full variable domain is AAGVIQSPRHLIKEKRETATLKCYPIPRHDTVYWYQQGPGQDPQFLISFYEKMQSDKGSIPDRFSAQQFSDYHSELNMSSLELGDSALYFCASSSSQGIMAYEQYFGPGTRLTVT.

The gene calls are TRBV3-1 (or the pseudogene TRBV3-2) and TRBJ1-1; D is uncertain. Deletions cut 6 bases from V and 1 base from J, with 9 bases between. The CDR3 covers 13 residues. Germline V gives CDR1 LGHDT, CDR2 YNNKEL (reference sequence). The CDR3 nucleotides read TGTGCCAGCAGTATACAGTCGAACACTGAAGCTTTCTTT. Translation: CASSIQSNTEAFF.

The rearrangement links TRBV27 to TRBJ2-3; 8 positions match TRBD1. The V gene end was trimmed by 8 bases and the J gene end by 2 bases; junction bases not matched to a gene: 12. The CDR3 is made up of 16 amino acids. Germline V CDR1 and CDR2: MNHEY, SMNVEV (reference sequence). Here the CDR3 reads CASQSGDRLFTDTQYF. CDR3 sequence (DNA): TGTGCCAGCCAATCCGGGGACAGGTTATTCACAGATACGCAGTATTTT.

The J gene is TRBJ1-4, the V gene TRBV7-9, with 7 bases matching TRBD1. Germline-derived CDR1 and CDR2 are SEHNR and FQNEAQ (reference sequence). With V trimmed by 7 bases and J by 5 bases, 7 bases remained unmatched. The CDR3 is made up of 14 amino acids. This CDR3 is CASTWDRENEKLFF. CDR3 bases: TGTGCCAGCACCTGGGACAGAGAAAATGAAAAACTGTTTTTT. Full variable domain (missing parts from reference TRBV7-9 and TRBJ1-4): DTGVSQNPRHKITKRGQNVTFRCDPISEHNRLYWYRQTLGQGPEFLTYFQNEAQLEKSRLLSDRFSAERPKGSFSTLEIQRTEQGDSAMYLCASTWDRENEKLFFGSGTQLSVL.

The chain combines TRBV27 with TRBJ1-1; no reliable D call. V was cut by 3 bases and J by 4 bases, with 12 bases left in between. Germline CDR1 is MNHEY and CDR2 is SMNVEV (reference sequence). CDR3 length equals 14 residues. CDR3 in amino acids: CASSFLDGSTEAFF. In DNA, the CDR3 is TGTGCCAGCAGTTTCTTGGACGGGAGCACTGAAGCTTTCTTT.

The rearrangement uses TRBV19 and TRBJ1-3; 7 bases are shared with TRBD1. This CDR3 spans 17 amino acids. Per germline, CDR1 LNHDA and CDR2 SQIVND (reference sequence). V lost 5 bases, J lost 5 bases, and 15 bases stayed unmatched. CDR3 residues: CASSLWSGTAFRNTIYF. Here the CDR3 DNA reads TGTGCCAGTAGTCTGTGGTCCGGGACAGCTTTCCGAAACACCATATATTTT.